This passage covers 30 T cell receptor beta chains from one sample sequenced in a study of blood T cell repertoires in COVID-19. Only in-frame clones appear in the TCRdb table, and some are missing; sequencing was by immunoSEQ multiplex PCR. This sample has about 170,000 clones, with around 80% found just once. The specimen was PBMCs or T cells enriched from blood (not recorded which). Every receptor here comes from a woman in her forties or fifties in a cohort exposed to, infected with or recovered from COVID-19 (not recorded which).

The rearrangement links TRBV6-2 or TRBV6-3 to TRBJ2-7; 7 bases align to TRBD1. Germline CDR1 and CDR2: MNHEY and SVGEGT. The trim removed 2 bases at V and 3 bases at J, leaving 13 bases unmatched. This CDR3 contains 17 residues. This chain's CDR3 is CASSYQAPEGARYEQYF. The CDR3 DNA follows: TGTGCCAGCAGTTACCAGGCCCCCGAGGGGGCGCGCTACGAGCAGTACTTC.

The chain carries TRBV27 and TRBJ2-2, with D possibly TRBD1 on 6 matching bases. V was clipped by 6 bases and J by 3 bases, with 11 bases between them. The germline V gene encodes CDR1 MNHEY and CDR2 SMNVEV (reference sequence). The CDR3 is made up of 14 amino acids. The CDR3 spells CASRANRDTGELFF. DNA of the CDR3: TGTGCCAGCAGGGCAAACAGGGACACCGGGGAGCTGTTTTTT.

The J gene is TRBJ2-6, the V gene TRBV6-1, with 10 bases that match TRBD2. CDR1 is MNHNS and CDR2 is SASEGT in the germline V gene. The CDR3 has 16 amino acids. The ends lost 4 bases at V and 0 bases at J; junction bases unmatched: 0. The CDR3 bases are TGTGCCAGCAGTGGACTAGCGGGCTCTGGGGCCAACGTCCTGACTTTC. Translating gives CASSGLAGSGANVLTF.

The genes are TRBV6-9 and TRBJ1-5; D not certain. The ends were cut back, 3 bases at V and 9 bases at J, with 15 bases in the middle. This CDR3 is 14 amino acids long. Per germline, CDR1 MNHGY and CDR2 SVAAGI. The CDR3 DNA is TGTGCCAGCAGTTACCTAGTACCCGATGGGCCCCAGCATTTT. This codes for CASSYLVPDGPQHF.

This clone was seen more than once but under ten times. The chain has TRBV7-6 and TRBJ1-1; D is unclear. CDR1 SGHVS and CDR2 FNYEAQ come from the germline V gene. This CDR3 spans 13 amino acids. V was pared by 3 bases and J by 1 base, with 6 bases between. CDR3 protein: CASSLWANTEAFF. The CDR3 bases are TGTGCCAGCAGCTTGTGGGCGAACACTGAAGCTTTCTTT.

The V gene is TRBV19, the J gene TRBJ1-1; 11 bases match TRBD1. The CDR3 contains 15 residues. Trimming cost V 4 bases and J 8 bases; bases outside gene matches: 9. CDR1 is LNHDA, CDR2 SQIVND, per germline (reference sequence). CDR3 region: CASSTTGTGGREAFF. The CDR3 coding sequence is TGTGCCAGTAGTACGACCGGGACAGGGGGTCGGGAAGCTTTCTTT.

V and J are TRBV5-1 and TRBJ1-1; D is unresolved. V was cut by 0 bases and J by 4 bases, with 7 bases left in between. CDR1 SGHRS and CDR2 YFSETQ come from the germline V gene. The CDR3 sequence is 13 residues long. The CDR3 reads CASSLDGRTEAFF. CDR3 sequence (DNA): TGCGCCAGCAGCTTGGATGGGCGCACTGAAGCTTTCTTT.

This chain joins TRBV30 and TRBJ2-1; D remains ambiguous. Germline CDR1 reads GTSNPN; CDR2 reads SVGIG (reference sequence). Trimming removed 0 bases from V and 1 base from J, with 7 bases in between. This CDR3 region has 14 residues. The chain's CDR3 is CAWSVSRSYNEQFF. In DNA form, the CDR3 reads TGTGCCTGGAGTGTTAGTCGGTCCTACAATGAGCAGTTCTTC.

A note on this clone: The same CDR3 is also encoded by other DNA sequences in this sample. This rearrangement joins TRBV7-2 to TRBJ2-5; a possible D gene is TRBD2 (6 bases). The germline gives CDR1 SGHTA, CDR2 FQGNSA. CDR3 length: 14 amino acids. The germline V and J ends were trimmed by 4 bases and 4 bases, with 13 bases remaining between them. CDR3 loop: CASSSTGSGETQYF. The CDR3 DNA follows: TGTGCCAGCAGCTCCACCGGTAGCGGAGAGACCCAGTACTTC.

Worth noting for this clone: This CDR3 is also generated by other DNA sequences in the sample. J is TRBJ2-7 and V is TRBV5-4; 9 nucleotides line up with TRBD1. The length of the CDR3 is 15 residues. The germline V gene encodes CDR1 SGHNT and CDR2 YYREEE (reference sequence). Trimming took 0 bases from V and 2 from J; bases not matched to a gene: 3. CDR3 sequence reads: CASSLDRGQTYEQYF. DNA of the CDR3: TGTGCCAGCAGCTTGGACAGGGGGCAAACCTACGAGCAGTACTTC.

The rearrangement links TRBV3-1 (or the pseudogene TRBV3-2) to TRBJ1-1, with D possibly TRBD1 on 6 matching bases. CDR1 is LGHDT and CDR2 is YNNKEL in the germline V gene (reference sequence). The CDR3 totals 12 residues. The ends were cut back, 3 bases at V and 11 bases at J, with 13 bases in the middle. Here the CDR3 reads CASSQPRGGAFF. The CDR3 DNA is TGTGCCAGCAGCCAGCCGAGGGGGGGTGCTTTCTTT.

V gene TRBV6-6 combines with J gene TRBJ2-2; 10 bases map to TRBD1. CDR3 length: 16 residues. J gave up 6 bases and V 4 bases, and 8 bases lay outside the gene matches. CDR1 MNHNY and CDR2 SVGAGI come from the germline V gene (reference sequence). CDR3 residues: CASSSTGTGAAGELFF. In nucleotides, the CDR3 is TGTGCCAGCAGTTCGACCGGGACAGGGGCGGCCGGGGAGCTGTTTTTT.

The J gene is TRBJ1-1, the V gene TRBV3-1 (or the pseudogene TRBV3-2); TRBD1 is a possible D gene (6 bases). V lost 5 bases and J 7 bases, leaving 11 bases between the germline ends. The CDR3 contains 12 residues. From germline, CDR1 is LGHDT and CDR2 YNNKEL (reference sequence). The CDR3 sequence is CASSVRGIEAFF. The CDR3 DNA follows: TGTGCCAGCAGCGTCAGGGGAATTGAAGCTTTCTTT.

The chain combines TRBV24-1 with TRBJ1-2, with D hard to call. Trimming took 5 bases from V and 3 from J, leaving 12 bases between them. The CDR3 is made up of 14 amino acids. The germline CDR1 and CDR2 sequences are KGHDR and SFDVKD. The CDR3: CATSARGSDYGYTF. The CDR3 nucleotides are TGTGCCACCAGTGCCCGGGGATCAGACTATGGCTACACCTTC.

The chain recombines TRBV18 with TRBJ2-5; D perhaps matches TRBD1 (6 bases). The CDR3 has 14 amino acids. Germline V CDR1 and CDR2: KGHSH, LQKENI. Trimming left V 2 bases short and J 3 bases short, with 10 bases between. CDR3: CASSPNSGEETQYF. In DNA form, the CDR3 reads TGTGCCAGCTCACCAAACTCAGGGGAAGAGACCCAGTACTTC.

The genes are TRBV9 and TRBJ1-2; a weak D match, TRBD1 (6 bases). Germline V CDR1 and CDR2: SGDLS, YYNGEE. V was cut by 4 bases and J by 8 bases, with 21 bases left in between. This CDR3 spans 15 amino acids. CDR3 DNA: TGTGCCAGCAGCCCTAACGAACAGGGTAGAAAGGGCTACACCTTC. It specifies CASSPNEQGRKGYTF.

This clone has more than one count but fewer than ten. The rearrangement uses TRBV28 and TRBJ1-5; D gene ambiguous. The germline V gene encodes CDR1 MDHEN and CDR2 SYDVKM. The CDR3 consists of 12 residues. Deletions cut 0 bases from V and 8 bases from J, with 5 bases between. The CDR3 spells CASSLWPEPQHF. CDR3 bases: TGTGCCAGCAGTTTATGGCCGGAGCCCCAGCATTTT.

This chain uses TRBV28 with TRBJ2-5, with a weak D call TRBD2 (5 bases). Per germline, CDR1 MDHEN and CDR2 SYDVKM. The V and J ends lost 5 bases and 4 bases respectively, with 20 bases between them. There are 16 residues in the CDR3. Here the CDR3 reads CASSVGPERVGETQYF. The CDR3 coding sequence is TGTGCCAGCAGTGTGGGTCCGGAGAGGGTGGGAGAGACCCAGTACTTC. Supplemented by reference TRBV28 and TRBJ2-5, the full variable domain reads DVKVTQSSRYLVKRTGEKVFLECVQDMDHENMFWYRQDPGLGLRLIYFSYDVKMKEKGDIPEGYSVSREKKERFSLILESASTNQTSMYLCASSVGPERVGETQYFGPGTRLLVL.

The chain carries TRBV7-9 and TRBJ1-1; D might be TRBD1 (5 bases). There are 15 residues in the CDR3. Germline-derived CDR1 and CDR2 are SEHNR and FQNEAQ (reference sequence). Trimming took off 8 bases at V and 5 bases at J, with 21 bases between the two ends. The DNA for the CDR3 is TGTGCCAGCTTCGACCTGGGGGAGGGGAGTACTGAAGCTTTCTTT. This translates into CASFDLGEGSTEAFF.

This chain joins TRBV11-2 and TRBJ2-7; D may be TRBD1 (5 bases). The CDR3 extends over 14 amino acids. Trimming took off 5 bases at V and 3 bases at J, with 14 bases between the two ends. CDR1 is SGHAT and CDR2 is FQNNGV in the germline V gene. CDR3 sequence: CASSPGSWGYEQYF. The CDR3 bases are TGTGCCAGCAGCCCAGGGTCATGGGGCTACGAGCAGTACTTC.

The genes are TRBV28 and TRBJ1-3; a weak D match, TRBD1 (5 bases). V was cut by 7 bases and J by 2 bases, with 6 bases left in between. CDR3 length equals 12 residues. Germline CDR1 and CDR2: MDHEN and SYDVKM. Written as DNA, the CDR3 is TGTGCCAGCACAGGGACTGGAAACACCATATATTTT. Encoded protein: CASTGTGNTIYF.

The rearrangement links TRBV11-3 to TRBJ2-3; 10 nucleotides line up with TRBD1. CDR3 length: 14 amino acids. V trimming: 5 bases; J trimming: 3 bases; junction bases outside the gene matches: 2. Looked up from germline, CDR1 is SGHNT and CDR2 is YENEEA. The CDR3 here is CASSDRGRTDTQYF. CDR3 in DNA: TGTGCCAGCAGCGACAGGGGGCGGACAGATACGCAGTATTTT.

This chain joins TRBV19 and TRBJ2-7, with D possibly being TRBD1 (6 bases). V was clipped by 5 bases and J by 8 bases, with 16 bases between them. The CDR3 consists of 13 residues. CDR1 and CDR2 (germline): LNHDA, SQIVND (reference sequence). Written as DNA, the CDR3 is TGTGCCAGTAGTCCGACAGGAGTTGGAAAGCAGTACTTC. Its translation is CASSPTGVGKQYF.

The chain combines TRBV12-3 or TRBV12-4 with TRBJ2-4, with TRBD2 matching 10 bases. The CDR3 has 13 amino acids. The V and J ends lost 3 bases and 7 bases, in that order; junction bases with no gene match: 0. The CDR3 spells CASSLTSGNIQYF. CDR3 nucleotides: TGTGCCAGCAGTTTGACTAGCGGGAACATTCAGTACTTC.

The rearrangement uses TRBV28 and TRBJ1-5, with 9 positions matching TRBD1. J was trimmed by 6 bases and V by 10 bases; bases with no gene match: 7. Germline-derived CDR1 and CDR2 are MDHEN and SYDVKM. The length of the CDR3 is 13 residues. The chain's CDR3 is CAIPGTGSQPQHF. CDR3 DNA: TGTGCCATCCCCGGGACAGGGAGTCAGCCCCAGCATTTT. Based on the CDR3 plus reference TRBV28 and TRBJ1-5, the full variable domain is DVKVTQSSRYLVKRTGEKVFLECVQDMDHENMFWYRQDPGLGLRLIYFSYDVKMKEKGDIPEGYSVSREKKERFSLILESASTNQTSMYLCAIPGTGSQPQHFGDGTRLSIL.

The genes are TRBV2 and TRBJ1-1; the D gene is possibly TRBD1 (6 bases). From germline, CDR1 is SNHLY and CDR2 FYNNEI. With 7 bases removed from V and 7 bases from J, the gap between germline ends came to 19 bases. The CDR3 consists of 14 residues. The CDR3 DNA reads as TGTGCCAGCACCCTCGGGCAGGGGCCAAATGAAGCTTTCTTT. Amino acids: CASTLGQGPNEAFF.

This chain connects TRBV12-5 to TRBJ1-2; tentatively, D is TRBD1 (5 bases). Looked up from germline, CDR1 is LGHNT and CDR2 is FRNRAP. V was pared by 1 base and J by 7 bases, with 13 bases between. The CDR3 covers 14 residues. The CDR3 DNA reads TGTGCTAGTGGTTTGGCGACAGAGGATGTTGGCTACACCTTC. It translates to CASGLATEDVGYTF.

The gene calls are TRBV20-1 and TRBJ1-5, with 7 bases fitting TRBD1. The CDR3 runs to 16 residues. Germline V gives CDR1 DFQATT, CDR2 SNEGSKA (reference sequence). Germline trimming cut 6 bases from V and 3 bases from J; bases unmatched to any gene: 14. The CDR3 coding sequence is TGCAGTGCAAGTAGACAGGGTGTAATTAACAATCAGCCCCAGCATTTT. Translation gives CSASRQGVINNQPQHF.

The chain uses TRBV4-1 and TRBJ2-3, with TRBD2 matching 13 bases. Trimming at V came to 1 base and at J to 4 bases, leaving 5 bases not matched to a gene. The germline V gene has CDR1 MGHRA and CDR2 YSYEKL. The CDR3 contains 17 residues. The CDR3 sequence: CASSQGTSGRASDTQYF. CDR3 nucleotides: TGCGCCAGCAGCCAAGGAACTAGCGGGAGGGCCTCAGATACGCAGTATTTT.

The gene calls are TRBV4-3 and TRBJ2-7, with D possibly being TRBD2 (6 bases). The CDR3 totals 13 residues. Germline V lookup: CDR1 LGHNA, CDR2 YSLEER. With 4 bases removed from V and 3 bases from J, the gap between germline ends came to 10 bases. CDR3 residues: CASSPRRGYEQYF. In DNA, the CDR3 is TGCGCCAGCAGCCCGAGGAGGGGCTACGAGCAGTACTTC.